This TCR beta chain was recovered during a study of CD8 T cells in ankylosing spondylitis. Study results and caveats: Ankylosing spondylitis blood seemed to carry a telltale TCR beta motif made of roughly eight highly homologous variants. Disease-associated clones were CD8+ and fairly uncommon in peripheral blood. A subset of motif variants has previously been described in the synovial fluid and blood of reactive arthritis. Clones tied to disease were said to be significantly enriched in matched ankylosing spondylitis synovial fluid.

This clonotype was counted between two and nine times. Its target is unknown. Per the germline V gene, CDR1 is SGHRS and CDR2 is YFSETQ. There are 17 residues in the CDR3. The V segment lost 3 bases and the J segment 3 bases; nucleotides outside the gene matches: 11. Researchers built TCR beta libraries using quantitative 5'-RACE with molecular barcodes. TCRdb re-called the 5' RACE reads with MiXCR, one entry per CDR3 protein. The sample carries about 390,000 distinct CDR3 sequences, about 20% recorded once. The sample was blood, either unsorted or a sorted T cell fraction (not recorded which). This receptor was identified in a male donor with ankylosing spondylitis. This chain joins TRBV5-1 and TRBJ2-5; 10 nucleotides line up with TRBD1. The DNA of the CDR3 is TGCGCCAGCAGCTCCTTATACGGGACAGGGGTGGAAGAGACCCAGTACTTC. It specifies CASSSLYGTGVEETQYF.